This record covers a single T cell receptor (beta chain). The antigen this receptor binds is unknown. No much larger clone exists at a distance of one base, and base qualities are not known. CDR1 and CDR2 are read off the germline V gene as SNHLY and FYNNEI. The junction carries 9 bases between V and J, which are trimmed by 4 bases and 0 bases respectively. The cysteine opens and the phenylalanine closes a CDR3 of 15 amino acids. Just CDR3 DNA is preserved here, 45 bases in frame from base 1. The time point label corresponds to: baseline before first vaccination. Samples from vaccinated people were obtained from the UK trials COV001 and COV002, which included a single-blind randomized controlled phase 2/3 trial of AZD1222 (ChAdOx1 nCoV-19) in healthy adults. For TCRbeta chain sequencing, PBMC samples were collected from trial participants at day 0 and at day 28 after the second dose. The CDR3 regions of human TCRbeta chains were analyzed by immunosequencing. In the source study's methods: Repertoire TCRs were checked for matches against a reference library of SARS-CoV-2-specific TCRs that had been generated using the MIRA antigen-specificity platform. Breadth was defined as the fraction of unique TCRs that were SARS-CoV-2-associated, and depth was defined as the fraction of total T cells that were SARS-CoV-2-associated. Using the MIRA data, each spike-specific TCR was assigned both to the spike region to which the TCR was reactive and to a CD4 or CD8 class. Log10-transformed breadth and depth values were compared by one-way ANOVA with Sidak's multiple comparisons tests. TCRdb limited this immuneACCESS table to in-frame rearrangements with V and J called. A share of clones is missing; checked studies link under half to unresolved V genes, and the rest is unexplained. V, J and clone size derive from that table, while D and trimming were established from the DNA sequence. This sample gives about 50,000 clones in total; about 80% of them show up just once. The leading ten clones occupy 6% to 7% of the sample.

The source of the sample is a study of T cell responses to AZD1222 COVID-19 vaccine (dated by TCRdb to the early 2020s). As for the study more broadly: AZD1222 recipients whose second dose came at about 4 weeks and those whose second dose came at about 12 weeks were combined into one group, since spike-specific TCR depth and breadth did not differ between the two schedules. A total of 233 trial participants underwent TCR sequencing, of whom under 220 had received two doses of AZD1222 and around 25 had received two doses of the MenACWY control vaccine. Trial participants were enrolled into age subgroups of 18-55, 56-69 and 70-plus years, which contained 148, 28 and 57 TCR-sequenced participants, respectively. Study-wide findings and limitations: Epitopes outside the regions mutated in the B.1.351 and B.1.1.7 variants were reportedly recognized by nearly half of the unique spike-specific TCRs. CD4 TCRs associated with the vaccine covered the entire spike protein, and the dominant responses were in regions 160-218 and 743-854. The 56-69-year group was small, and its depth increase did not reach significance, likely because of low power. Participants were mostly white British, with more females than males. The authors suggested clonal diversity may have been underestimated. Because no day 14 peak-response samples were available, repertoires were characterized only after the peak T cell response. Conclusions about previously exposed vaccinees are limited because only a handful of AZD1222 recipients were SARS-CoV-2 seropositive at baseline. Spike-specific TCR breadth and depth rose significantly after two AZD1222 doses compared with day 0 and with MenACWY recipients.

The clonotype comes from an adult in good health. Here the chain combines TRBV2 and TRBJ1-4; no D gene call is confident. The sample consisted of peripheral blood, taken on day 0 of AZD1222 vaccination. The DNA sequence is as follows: TGTGCCAGCAGTGCCAGGCTGGCAACTAATGAAAAACTGTTTTTT. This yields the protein CASSARLATNEKLFF.